This T cell receptor (beta chain) is from a study of T-cell memory formation after mild COVID-19. The overall study: TCR clusters showed largely donor specificity.

TCRdb itself ran the 5' RACE reads through MiXCR, one entry per CDR3 protein. This table holds roughly 300,000 distinct CDR3 sequences, approximately 8.4% found once. For this clonotype: What it recognizes is unknown.

Study-level points and caveats: The CD4+ clones that contracted clustered mainly within CM and EM, and the CD8+ clones concentrated in EMRA.

Losses at the gene ends were 5 bases for V and 14 bases for J; bases not matched to a gene: 15. The germline CDR1 and CDR2 sequences are SQVTM and ANQGSEA. The CDR3 has 13 residues. The V gene is TRBV29-1, the J gene TRBJ1-1; TRBD1 aligns across 9 bases. This clonotype originated in a man aged 18 to 30 who had mild COVID-19 (a few samples of this study predate the infection). Cell type and time point are not known. The sample taken for sequencing was PBMCs or a T cell subset sorted from them (not recorded which). The CDR3 coding sequence is TGCAGCGTTCCATCCCGGGACAGGGTGTTTGGGTTCTTT. Translation: CSVPSRDRVFGFF. Drawing the rest from reference TRBV29-1 and TRBJ1-1, the complete variable domain is SAVISQKPSRDICQRGTSLTIQCQVDSQVTMMFWYRQQPGQSLTLIATANQGSEATYESGFVIDKFPISRPNLTFSTLTVSNMSPEDSSIYLCSVPSRDRVFGFFGQGTRLTVV.